The 3 T cell receptor beta chains below were found in one sample sequenced in a study of neurological immune-mediated disorders. TCRdb processed the 5' RACE reads anew with MiXCR; each CDR3 protein has one entry. The sample lists some 57,000 distinct CDR3 sequences, roughly 3.8% occurring once. What was sequenced was PBMCs. The receptors come from a man in his sixties with multiple sclerosis.

The sample holds many counts of this clonotype. The chain joins TRBV7-6 to TRBJ2-7; a possible D gene is TRBD2 (6 bases). Trimming took 1 base from V and 6 from J, leaving 10 bases between them. Germline V CDR1 and CDR2: SGHVS, FNYEAQ. The CDR3 contains 13 residues. The CDR3: CASSLGGGTEQYF. As DNA, the CDR3 is TGTGCCAGCAGCTTAGGCGGCGGGACCGAGCAGTACTTC. Looking up the rest from reference TRBV7-6 and TRBJ2-7 gives the full variable domain: GAGVSQSPRYKVTKRGQDVALRCDPISGHVSLYWYRQALGQGPEFLTYFNYEAQQDKSGLPNDRFSAERPEGSISTLTIQRTEQRDSAMYRCASSLGGGTEQYFGPGTRLTVT.

Many counts were recorded for this clonotype. V and J are TRBV27 and TRBJ2-7; D is uncertain. Germline CDR1 MNHEY, CDR2 SMNVEV (reference sequence). Trimming shortened V by 4 bases and J by 3 bases, and 16 bases separated the two germline ends. The CDR3 consists of 15 residues. The CDR3 loop reads CASSCLTSDRYEQYF. For the CDR3, the DNA is TGTGCCAGCAGTTGTCTGACCAGTGATCGCTACGAGCAGTACTTC.

In this sample, this clonotype turned up many times. CDR3: CSASTGTRGDTQYF. The DNA for the CDR3 is TGCAGTGCTAGCACAGGGACTAGGGGGGATACGCAGTATTTT. V gene TRBV20-1 combines with J gene TRBJ2-3, with 8 bases lining up with TRBD2. J was trimmed by 6 bases and V by 3 bases; bases with no gene match: 8. CDR3 length: 14 amino acids. The germline gives CDR1 DFQATT, CDR2 SNEGSKA (reference sequence).